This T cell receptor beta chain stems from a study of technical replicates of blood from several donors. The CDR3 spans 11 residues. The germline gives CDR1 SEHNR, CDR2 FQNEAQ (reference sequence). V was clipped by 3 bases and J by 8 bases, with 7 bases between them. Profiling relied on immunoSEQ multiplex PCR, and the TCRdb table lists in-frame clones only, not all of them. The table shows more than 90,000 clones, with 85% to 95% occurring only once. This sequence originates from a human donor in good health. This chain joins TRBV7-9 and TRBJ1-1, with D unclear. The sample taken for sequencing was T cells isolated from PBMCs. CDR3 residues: CASSFGGEAFF. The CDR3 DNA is TGTGCCAGCAGCTTTGGAGGGGAAGCTTTCTTT.